This TCR beta chain is drawn from a study of blood T cell repertoires in COVID-19. Study details: The United States, Italy and Spain supplied acute and convalescent COVID-19 samples.

Trimming took 1 base from V and 6 from J, leaving 18 bases between them. The CDR3 extends over 16 amino acids. Germline V gene sequence: CDR1 LGHNA, CDR2 YNFKEQ. As processed by the authors: Reference gene primer amplification yielded estimated nucleated cell counts. Repertoires were generated with immunoSEQ multiplex PCR, while TCRdb's copy carries only in-frame clones and drops some. That table gives V, J and clone size, and the DNA gave D and trimming. This sample has 140,000 or so clones, with more than 75% found just once. This TCR came from a woman aged 50 to 60 with acute or convalescent COVID-19. Sequencing input: peripheral blood. The V and J genes are TRBV4-2 and TRBJ1-1; D remains unclear. The CDR3 spells CASSQVDSIPGAEAFF. In DNA form, the CDR3 reads TGTGCCAGCAGCCAAGTGGACTCGATCCCGGGCGCTGAAGCTTTCTTT.